The next 7 T cell receptor beta chains were all read from a single sample in a study of spatial heterogeneity in lung cancer (dated by TCRdb to between 2018 and 2020). According to the study, the label for this sample's time point signals: sample taken at primary tumor resection. For TCR sequencing, whole RNA was extracted from tumor and nontumor lung tissue, or from cryopreserved PBMC samples, and no cell sorting was done. The library was made by 5' RACE. The sample was run on a NextSeq 500. TCRdb reprocessed the public reads (quality trimming at Q25 with fastp, clone calling with MiXCR) and kept in-frame beta chains. Rows merge per CDR3 protein into single entries with the most common DNA and genes. In all, the sample holds about 24,000 distinct CDR3 sequences, and less than 3.5% of those were seen once. Of the sample, 25% to 30% falls within the top ten clones. The sample was PBMCs, taken at surgery. Receptors originate from a female donor with early-stage non-small cell lung cancer.

In this sample, this clonotype turned up many times. The chain couples TRBV29-1 to TRBJ1-2; the D is unclear. Germline V lookup: CDR1 SQVTM, CDR2 ANQGSEA. CDR3 size: 12 residues. The germline V and J ends were trimmed by 7 bases and 2 bases, with 11 bases remaining between them. The CDR3 is CSARPDNYGYTF. CDR3 DNA sequence: TGCAGCGCCCGTCCCGACAACTATGGCTACACCTTC.

This clonotype has ten or more counts. V is TRBV9 and J is TRBJ2-4; tentatively, D is TRBD2 (5 bases). Trimming shortened V by 0 bases and J by 2 bases, and 12 bases separated the two germline ends. The CDR3 runs 16 residues. Germline values: CDR1 SGDLS, CDR2 YYNGEE. The CDR3 here is CASSVASWETKNIQYF. The CDR3 DNA follows: TGTGCCAGCAGCGTAGCAAGTTGGGAGACCAAAAACATTCAGTACTTC.

This clonotype was seen a few times. The chain couples TRBV7-8 to TRBJ2-7, with D perhaps given as TRBD1 or TRBD2 (6 bases each). Germline V gene lookup returns CDR1 SGHVS and CDR2 FQNEAQ. The CDR3 sequence is 13 residues long. Between the trimmed V and J ends, which lost 5 bases and 1 base, there was a span of 9 bases. In DNA, the CDR3 is TGTGCCAGCAGCAGGAGGGGGTCCTACGAGCAGTACTTC. Translation gives CASSRRGSYEQYF.

This clonotype came up many times. The chain combines TRBV24-1 with TRBJ2-3, with 15 bases aligning to TRBD2. Per germline, CDR1 KGHDR and CDR2 SFDVKD. V trimming: 4 bases; J trimming: 5 bases; junction bases outside the gene matches: 9. The CDR3 is 18 amino acids. CDR3 loop: CATSEPGLAGGGGDTQYF. CDR3 in DNA: TGTGCCACCAGTGAGCCGGGACTAGCGGGAGGCGGGGGAGATACGCAGTATTTT.

This clonotype was found many times. This sequence joins TRBV27 and TRBJ2-1; D remains unclear. V lost 5 bases to trimming and J lost 2 bases, with 13 bases between them. This CDR3 has 15 amino acids. Germline V CDR1 and CDR2: MNHEY, SMNVEV (reference sequence). CDR3 region: CASSPWSGTYNEQFF. The CDR3 DNA reads as TGTGCCAGCAGTCCCTGGAGTGGGACCTACAATGAGCAGTTCTTC.

This clonotype occurred many times. The chain carries TRBV6-5 and TRBJ2-3; 7 bases are shared with TRBD2. Germline V gene lookup returns CDR1 MNHEY and CDR2 SVGAGI. Trimming cost V 5 bases and J 2 bases; bases outside gene matches: 13. CDR3 length: 17 residues. The CDR3 nucleotides read TGTGCCAGCAGTGGCAGCGGAGTAGCGGGTCACACAGATACGCAGTATTTT. Its translation is CASSGSGVAGHTDTQYF.

This clonotype was found many times. V usage is TRBV9 and J usage is TRBJ1-2; D is possibly TRBD1 (6 bases). Germline V CDR1 and CDR2: SGDLS, YYNGEE. The CDR3 is made up of 15 amino acids. Trimming took off 3 bases at V and 5 bases at J, with 17 bases between the two ends. DNA of the CDR3: TGTGCCAGCAGCGCTAAACCGGACAGTGATTATGGCTACACCTTC. It encodes CASSAKPDSDYGYTF.